Listed below are T cell receptor beta chains from one sample, sequenced in a study of shared clonotypes between healthy human individuals. The data were produced by immunoSEQ multiplex PCR, yet TCRdb's version contains in-frame clones alone and is incomplete. The sample records hundreds of thousands of clones, 74% being singletons. The sample taken for sequencing was memory CD4+ T cells sorted from blood. The origin of the receptors is a man aged 30-40 years in good health. Each CDR3 is given with its conserved first and last residue. The D gene is left open where the match is weak. Clone size, where shown, is once, few, many, or a class for clones that have expanded.

cdr3_aa cdr3_nt d_call clone_size j_call v_call
CASSSVTQSSYEQYF TGTGCCAGCAGCTCGGTGACCCAGAGCTCCTACGAGCAGTACTTC - - TRBJ2-7 TRBV7-9
CASSWTSGRVYQETQYF TGTGCCAGCAGCTGGACTAGCGGGAGGGTCTACCAAGAGACCCAGTACTTC TRBD2 many TRBJ2-5 TRBV5-6
CASSLGRAAVGTGELFF TGTGCCAGCAGCTTAGGACGGGCCGCCGTGGGCACCGGGGAGCTGTTTTTT - - TRBJ2-2 TRBV7-2
CAISEQIYEQYF TGTGCCATCAGTGAGCAGATCTACGAGCAGTACTTC - - TRBJ2-7 TRBV10-3
CASSGQAGNTIYF TGTGCCAGCTCCGGACAGGCTGGAAACACCATATATTTT TRBD1 - TRBJ1-3 TRBV2
CAISERAGDNEQFF TGTGCCATCAGTGAGAGAGCGGGAGACAATGAGCAGTTCTTC TRBD2 - TRBJ2-1 TRBV10-3
CASKGEFPYDEQYF TGTGCCAGCAAGGGGGAGTTCCCCTACGACGAGCAGTACTTC - - TRBJ2-7 TRBV6-5
CASSLMGLFTYEQYF TGTGCCAGCAGCTTAATGGGTTTATTCACCTACGAGCAGTACTTC - - TRBJ2-7 TRBV11-2
CAWSARGGNTEAFF TGTGCCTGGAGCGCACGAGGGGGGAACACTGAAGCTTTCTTT - - TRBJ1-1 TRBV30
CASRSGKVHF TGTGCCAGCAGGTCAGGGAAAGTACACTTC - - TRBJ2-7 TRBV2
CASEKTGSYNEQFF TGTGCCAGCGAAAAGACAGGGTCCTACAATGAGCAGTTCTTC TRBD1 many TRBJ2-1 TRBV19
CATLGGRASSYNEQFF TGTGCTACGCTAGGCGGGAGGGCCAGTTCCTACAATGAGCAGTTCTTC TRBD2 - TRBJ2-1 TRBV7-9
CASSLGTSWEVTGELFF TGCGCCAGCAGCTTGGGCACCTCGTGGGAGGTTACCGGGGAGCTGTTTTTT - once TRBJ2-2 TRBV5-1
CASSSRYTGSSTDTQYF TGTGCCAGCAGTTCCCGTTATACCGGAAGTAGCACAGATACGCAGTATTTT - - TRBJ2-3 TRBV27
CASSLGLGGMNTEAFF TGCGCCAGCAGCTTGGGACTCGGGGGAATGAACACTGAAGCTTTCTTT - many TRBJ1-1 TRBV5-1
CAISDSSGQGIETQYF TGTGCCATCAGTGACTCCTCGGGACAGGGGATCGAGACCCAGTACTTC TRBD1 - TRBJ2-5 TRBV10-3
CASTTGVNGANVLTF TGTGCCAGCACCACAGGGGTGAACGGGGCCAACGTCCTGACTTTC TRBD1 - TRBJ2-6 TRBV27
CSVRPQNIQYF TGCAGCGTTAGGCCTCAAAACATTCAGTACTTC - - TRBJ2-4 TRBV29-1
CSVASGTYEQYF TGCAGCGTCGCGTCTGGTACCTACGAGCAGTACTTC - - TRBJ2-7 TRBV29-1
CASSSYPSSYEQYF TGTGCCAGCTCCTCCTATCCCAGCTCCTACGAGCAGTACTTC - - TRBJ2-7 TRBV2
CASSSDRGQSQPQHF TGTGCCAGCAGCTCAGACAGGGGGCAAAGTCAGCCCCAGCATTTT TRBD1 - TRBJ1-5 TRBV7-2
CASSFMAIRGTGPKNIQYF TGTGCCAGCAGCTTCATGGCGATACGGGGGACAGGGCCCAAAAACATTCAGTACTTC TRBD1 - TRBJ2-4 TRBV11-2